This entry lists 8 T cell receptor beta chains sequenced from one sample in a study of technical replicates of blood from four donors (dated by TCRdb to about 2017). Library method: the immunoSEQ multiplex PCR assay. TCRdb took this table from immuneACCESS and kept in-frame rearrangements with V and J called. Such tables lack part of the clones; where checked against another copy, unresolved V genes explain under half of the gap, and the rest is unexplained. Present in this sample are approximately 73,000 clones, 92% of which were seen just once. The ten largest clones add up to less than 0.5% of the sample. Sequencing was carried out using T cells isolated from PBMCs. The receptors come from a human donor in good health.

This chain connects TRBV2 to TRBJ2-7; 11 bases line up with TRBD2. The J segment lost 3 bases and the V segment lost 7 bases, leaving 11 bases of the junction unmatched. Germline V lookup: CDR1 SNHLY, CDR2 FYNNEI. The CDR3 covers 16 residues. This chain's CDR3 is CASTLGPGLADYEQYF. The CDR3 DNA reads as TGTGCCAGCACCCTGGGCCCGGGACTAGCGGACTACGAGCAGTACTTC.

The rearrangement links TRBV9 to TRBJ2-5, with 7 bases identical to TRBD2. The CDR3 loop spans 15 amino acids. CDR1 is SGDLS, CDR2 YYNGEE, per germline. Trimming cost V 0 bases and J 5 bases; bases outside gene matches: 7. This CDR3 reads CASSVAGRASETQYF. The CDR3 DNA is TGTGCCAGCAGCGTAGCAGGGAGGGCCTCGGAGACCCAGTACTTC.

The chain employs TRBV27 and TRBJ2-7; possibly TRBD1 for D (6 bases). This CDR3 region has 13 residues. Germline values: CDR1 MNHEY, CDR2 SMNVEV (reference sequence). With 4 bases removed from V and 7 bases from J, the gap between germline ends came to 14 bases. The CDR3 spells CASSSPPRGEQYF. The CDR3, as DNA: TGTGCCAGCAGTTCCCCCCCTAGGGGGGAGCAGTACTTC.

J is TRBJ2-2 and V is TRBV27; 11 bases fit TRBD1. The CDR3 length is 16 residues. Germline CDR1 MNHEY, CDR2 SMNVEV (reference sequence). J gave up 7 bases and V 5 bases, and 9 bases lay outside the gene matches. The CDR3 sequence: CASSLIGQGASGELFF. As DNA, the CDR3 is TGTGCCAGCAGTCTCATTGGACAGGGGGCAAGCGGGGAGCTGTTTTTT.

The CDR3 protein is CASSPRDNGDTQYF. As DNA, the CDR3 is TGTGCCAGCAGCCCCCGGGACAACGGAGATACGCAGTATTTT. The V and J genes are TRBV5-4 and TRBJ2-3; possible D gene TRBD1, 6 bases. The V and J ends lost 4 bases and 5 bases respectively, with 14 bases between them. The length of the CDR3 is 14 residues. Germline values: CDR1 SGHNT, CDR2 YYREEE (reference sequence). The variable domain in full, completed from reference TRBV5-4 and TRBJ2-3, reads ETGVTQSPTHLIKTRGQQVTLRCSSQSGHNTVSWYQQALGQGPQFIFQYYREEENGRGNFPPRFSGLQFPNYSSELNVNALELDDSALYLCASSPRDNGDTQYFGPGTRLTVL.

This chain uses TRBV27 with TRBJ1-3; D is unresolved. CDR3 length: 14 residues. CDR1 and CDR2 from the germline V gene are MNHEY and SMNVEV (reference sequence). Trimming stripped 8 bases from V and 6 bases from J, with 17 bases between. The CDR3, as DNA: TGTGCCAGCCGAGGAGAGTCAGAGGCAAACACCATATATTTT. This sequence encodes CASRGESEANTIYF.

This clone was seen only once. This CDR3 reads CASTPTGAGNTIYF. The CDR3 nucleotides are TGTGCCAGCACCCCGACAGGGGCTGGAAACACCATATATTTT. The gene calls are TRBV6-5 and TRBJ1-3; 8 bases align to TRBD1. This CDR3 spans 14 amino acids. V lost 7 bases to trimming and J lost 2 bases; unmatched junction nucleotides: 4. Germline V gene lookup returns CDR1 MNHEY and CDR2 SVGAGI.

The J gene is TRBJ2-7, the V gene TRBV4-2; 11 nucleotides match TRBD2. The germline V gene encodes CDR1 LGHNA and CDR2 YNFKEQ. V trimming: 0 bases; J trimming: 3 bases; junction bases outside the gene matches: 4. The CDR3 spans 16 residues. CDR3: CASSQDTTSGSYEQYF. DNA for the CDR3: TGTGCCAGCAGCCAAGATACTACTAGCGGGAGCTACGAGCAGTACTTC.